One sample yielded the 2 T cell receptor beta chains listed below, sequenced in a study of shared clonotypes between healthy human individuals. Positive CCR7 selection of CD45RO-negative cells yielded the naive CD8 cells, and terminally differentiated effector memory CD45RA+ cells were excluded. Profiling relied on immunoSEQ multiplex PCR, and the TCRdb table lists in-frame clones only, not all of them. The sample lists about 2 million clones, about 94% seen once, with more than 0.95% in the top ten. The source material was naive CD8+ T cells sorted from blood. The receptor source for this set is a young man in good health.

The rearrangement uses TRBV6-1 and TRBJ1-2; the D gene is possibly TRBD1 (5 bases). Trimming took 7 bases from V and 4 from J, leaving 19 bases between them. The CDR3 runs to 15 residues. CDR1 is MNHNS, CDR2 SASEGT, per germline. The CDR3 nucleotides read TGTGCCAGCATGCCCAGTGGATACGGGACCTATGGCTACACCTTC. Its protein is CASMPSGYGTYGYTF.

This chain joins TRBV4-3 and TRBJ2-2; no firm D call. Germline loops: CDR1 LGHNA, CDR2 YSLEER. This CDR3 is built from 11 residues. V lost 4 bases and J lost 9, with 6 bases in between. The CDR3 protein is CASSPGRELFF. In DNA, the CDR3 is TGCGCCAGCAGCCCCGGGCGGGAGCTGTTTTTT.